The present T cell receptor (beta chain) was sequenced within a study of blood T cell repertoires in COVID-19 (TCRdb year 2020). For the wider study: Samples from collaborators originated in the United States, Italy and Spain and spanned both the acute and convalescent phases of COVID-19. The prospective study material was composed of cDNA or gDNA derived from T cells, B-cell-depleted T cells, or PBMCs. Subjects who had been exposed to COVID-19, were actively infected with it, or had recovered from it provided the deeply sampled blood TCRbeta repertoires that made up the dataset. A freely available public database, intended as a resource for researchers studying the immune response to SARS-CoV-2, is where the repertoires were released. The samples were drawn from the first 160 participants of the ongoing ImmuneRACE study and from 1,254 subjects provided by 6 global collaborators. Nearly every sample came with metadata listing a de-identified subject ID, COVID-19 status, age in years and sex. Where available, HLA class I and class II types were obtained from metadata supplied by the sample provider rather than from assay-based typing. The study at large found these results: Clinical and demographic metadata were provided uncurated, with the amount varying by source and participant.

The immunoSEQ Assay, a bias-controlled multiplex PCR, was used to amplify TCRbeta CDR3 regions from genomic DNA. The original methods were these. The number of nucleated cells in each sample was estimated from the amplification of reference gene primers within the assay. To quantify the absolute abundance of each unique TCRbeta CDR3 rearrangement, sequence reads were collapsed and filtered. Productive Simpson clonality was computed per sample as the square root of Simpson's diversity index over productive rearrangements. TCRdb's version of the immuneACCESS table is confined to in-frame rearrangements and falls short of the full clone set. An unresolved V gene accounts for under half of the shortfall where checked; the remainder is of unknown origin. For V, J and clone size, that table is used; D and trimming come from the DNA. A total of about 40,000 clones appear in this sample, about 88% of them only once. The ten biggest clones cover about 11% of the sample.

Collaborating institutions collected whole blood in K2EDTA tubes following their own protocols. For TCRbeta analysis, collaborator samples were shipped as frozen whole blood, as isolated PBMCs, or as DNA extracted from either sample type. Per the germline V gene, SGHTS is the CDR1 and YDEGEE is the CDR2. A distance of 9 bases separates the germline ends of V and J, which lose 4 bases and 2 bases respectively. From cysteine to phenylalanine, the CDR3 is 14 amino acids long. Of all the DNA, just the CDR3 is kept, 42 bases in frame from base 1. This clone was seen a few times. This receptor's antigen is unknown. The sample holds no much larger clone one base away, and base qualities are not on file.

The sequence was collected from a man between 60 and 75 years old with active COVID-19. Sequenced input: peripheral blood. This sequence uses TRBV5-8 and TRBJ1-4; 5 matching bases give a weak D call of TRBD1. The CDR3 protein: CASSRRGTNEKLFF. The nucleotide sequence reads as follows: TGTGCCAGCAGCCGTAGGGGCACTAATGAAAAACTGTTTTTT.